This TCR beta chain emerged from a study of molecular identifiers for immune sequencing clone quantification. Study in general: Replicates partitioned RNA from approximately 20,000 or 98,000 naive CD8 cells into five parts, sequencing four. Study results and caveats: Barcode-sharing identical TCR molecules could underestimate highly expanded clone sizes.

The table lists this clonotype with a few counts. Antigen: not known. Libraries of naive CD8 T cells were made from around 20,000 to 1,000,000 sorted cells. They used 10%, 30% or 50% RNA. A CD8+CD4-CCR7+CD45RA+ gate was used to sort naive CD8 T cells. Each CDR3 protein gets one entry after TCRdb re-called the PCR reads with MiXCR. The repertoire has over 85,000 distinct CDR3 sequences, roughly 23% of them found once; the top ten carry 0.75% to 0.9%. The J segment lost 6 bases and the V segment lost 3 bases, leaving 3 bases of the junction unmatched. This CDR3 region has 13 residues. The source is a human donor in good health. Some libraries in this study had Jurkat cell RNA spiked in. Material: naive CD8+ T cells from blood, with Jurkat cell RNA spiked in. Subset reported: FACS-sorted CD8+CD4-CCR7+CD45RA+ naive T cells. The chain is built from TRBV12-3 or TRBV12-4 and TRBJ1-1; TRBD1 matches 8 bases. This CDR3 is CASSLQGAAEAFF. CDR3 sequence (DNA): TGTGCCAGCAGTTTGCAGGGGGCCGCTGAAGCTTTCTTT.